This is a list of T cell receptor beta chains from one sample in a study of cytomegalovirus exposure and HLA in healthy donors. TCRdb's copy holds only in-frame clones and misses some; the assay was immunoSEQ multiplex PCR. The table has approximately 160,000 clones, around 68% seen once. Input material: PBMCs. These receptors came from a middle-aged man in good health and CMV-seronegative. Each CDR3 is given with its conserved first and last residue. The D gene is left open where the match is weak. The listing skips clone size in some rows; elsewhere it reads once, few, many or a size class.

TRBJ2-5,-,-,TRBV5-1,CASSLQAIQETQYF,TGCGCCAGCAGCCTACAGGCGATACAAGAGACCCAGTACTTC
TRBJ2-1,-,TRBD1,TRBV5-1,CASSTDRQGAYEQFF,TGCGCCAGCAGCACGGATCGACAGGGGGCCTATGAGCAGTTCTTC
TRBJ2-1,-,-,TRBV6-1,CASSVGGTGDEQFF,TGTGCCAGCAGCGTAGGGGGTACAGGCGATGAGCAGTTCTTC
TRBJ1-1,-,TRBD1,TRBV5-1,CASSLQGASTEAFF,TGCGCCAGCAGCTTACAGGGGGCGAGCACTGAAGCTTTCTTT
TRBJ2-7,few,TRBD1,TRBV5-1,CASSFAGGTRGEQYF,TGCGCCAGCAGCTTCGCAGGGGGCACCCGGGGCGAGCAGTACTTC
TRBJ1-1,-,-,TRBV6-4,CASSDQKNTEAFF,TGTGCCAGCAGTGATCAAAAGAACACTGAAGCTTTCTTT
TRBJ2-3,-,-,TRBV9,CASSVPGGTDTQYF,TGTGCCAGCAGCGTCCCAGGGGGCACAGATACGCAGTATTTT
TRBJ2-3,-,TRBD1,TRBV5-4,CASSKDRSTDTQYF,TGTGCCAGCAGCAAGGACAGGTCCACAGATACGCAGTATTTT
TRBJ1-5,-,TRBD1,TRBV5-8,CASSLRIGTGGQPQHF,TGTGCCAGCAGCTTAAGGATAGGAACAGGGGGTCAGCCCCAGCATTTT
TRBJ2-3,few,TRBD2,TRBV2,CASSSGGWDTQYF,TGTGCCAGCAGTAGCGGGGGTTGGGATACGCAGTATTTT
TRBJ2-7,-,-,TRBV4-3,CASSQDRQGIAALVYF,TGCGCCAGCAGCCAAGACAGACAGGGAATAGCGGCCCTGGTGTACTTC
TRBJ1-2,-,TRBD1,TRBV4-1,CASSQDRGQVLNYGYTF,TGCGCCAGCAGCCAAGATAGGGGACAGGTGCTTAACTATGGCTACACCTTC
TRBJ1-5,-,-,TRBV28,CASSFNTNQPQHF,TGTGCCAGCAGTTTTAACACCAATCAGCCCCAGCATTTT
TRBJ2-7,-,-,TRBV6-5,CASSYSAATYEQYF,TGTGCCAGCAGTTACTCGGCCGCAACCTACGAGCAGTACTTC
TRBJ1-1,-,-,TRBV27,CASSPNRQQRGTEAFF,TGTGCCAGCAGCCCTAACCGACAGCAAAGGGGCACTGAAGCTTTCTTT
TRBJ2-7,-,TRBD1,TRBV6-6,CASKYRQGSYEQYF,TGTGCCAGCAAATACCGACAGGGCTCCTACGAGCAGTACTTC
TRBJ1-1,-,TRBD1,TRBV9,CASSPRTGLNTEAFF,TGTGCCAGCAGCCCTCGGACAGGGTTGAACACTGAAGCTTTCTTT
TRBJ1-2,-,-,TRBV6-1,CASSPEGDGYTF,TGTGCCAGCAGCCCGGAGGGCGACGGCTACACCTTC
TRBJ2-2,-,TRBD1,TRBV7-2,CASSPRTGGTGELFF,TGTGCCAGCAGCCCTCGGACAGGGGGCACCGGGGAGCTGTTTTTT
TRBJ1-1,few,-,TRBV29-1,CSVAQGRDTEAFF,TGCAGCGTTGCGCAGGGGCGCGACACTGAAGCTTTCTTT
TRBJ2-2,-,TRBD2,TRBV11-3,CASSPRPGGTGELFF,TGTGCCAGCAGCCCCCGGCCGGGAGGGACCGGGGAGCTGTTTTTT
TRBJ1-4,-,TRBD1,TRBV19,CASRDRVVAEKLFF,TGTGCCAGTAGAGACAGGGTGGTGGCTGAAAAACTGTTTTTT
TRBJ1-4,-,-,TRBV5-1,CASSLGSLQNEKLFF,TGCGCCAGCAGCTTGGGCAGTCTACAGAATGAAAAACTGTTTTTT
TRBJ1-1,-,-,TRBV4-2,CASSQLGAGVNTEAFF,TGTGCCAGCAGCCAGCTTGGTGCAGGGGTGAACACTGAAGCTTTCTTT
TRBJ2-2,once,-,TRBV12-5,CASGLVQMGAGELFF,TGTGCTAGTGGTTTGGTCCAGATGGGCGCCGGGGAGCTGTTTTTT
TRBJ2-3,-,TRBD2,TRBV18,CASSPSSGGADTQYF,TGTGCCAGCTCACCTTCTTCGGGGGGGGCAGATACGCAGTATTTT
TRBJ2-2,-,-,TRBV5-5,CASIDNTNTGELFF,TGTGCCAGCATCGATAACACGAACACCGGGGAGCTGTTTTTT
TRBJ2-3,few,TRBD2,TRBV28,CASTLGTSGDTQYF,TGTGCCAGCACTTTGGGGACTAGCGGAGATACGCAGTATTTT
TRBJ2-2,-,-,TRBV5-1,CASSLREGGELFF,TGCGCCAGCAGCTTGCGGGAAGGCGGGGAGCTGTTTTTT
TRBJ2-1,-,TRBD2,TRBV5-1,CASSLLAGGEQFF,TGCGCCAGCAGCTTGTTGGCGGGGGGCGAGCAGTTCTTC
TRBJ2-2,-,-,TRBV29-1,CSVEGSAGYTGELFF,TGCAGCGTTGAGGGCTCCGCAGGGTATACCGGGGAGCTGTTTTTT
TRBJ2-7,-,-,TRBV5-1,CASSGGQGGYEQYF,TGCGCCAGCAGCGGAGGACAAGGGGGCTACGAGCAGTACTTC
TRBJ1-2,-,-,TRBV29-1,CSVERGKGYGYTF,TGCAGCGTTGAAAGGGGAAAAGGCTATGGCTACACCTTC
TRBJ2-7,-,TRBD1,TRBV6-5,CASSSGTGLNYEQYF,TGTGCCAGCAGTTCCGGGACAGGGCTAAACTACGAGCAGTACTTC
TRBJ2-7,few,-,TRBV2,CASSYLDSTYEQYF,TGTGCCAGCAGTTATCTGGACAGTACCTACGAGCAGTACTTC
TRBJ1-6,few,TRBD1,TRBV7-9,CASSPWTGKNSPLHF,TGTGCCAGCAGCCCCTGGACAGGGAAGAATTCACCCCTCCACTTT
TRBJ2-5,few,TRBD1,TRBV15,CATSPTPTGFQETQYF,TGTGCCACCAGCCCTACCCCGACAGGGTTCCAAGAGACCCAGTACTTC
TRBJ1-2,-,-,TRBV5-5,CASSLVGQTYGYTF,TGTGCCAGCAGCTTAGTGGGGCAAACCTATGGCTACACCTTC
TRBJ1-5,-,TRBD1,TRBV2,CASRDRINQPQHF,TGTGCCAGCAGGGACAGGATCAATCAGCCCCAGCATTTT
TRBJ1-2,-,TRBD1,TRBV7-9,CASSLPSTRTGNYGYTF,TGTGCCAGCAGCTTACCGTCAACCCGGACAGGCAACTATGGCTACACCTTC
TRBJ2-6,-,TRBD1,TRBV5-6,CASSLEGQGASGANVLTF,TGTGCCAGCAGCTTGGAGGGACAGGGGGCCTCTGGGGCCAACGTCCTGACTTTC
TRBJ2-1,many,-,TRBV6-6,CASTTSAPYNEQFF,TGTGCCAGCACTACGTCCGCTCCCTACAATGAGCAGTTCTTC
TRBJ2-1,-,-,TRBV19,CASSAPWDMKRNEQFF,TGTGCCAGTAGTGCTCCTTGGGACATGAAGAGGAATGAGCAGTTCTTC
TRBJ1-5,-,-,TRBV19,CASSIVIGGGQPQHF,TGTGCCAGTAGTATCGTGATAGGGGGTGGGCAGCCCCAGCATTTT
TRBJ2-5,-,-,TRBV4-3,CASSQEGHSVSGTQYF,TGCGCCAGCAGCCAAGAGGGCCACTCGGTTAGTGGGACCCAGTACTTC
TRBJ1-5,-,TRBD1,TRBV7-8,CASSDKGQGNQPQHF,TGTGCCAGCAGCGACAAGGGACAGGGCAATCAGCCCCAGCATTTT
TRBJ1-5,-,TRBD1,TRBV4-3,CASSQRVQGQGPSSNQPQHF,TGCGCCAGCAGCCAGAGGGTCCAGGGACAGGGGCCCTCTAGCAATCAGCCCCAGCATTTT
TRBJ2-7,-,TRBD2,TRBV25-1,CASSGAVGGFLIKYF,TGTGCCAGCAGTGGCGCTGTCGGGGGGTTCTTAATTAAGTACTTC
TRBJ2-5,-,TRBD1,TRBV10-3,CAISVSGGGETQYF,TGTGCCATCAGTGTCTCAGGGGGCGGAGAGACCCAGTACTTC
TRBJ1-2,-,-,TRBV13,CASSLKQASFYGYTF,TGTGCCAGCAGCTTGAAACAGGCCAGCTTTTATGGCTACACCTTC
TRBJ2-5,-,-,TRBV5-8,CASSSGSQGIFKETQYF,TGTGCCAGCAGCTCAGGGTCACAGGGAATTTTTAAAGAGACCCAGTACTTC
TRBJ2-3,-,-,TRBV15,CATSRGPDTQYF,TGTGCCACCAGCAGAGGGCCAGATACGCAGTATTTT
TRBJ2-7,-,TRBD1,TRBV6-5,CASSYSNRGHSYEQYF,TGTGCCAGCAGTTACTCAAACAGGGGTCATTCCTACGAGCAGTACTTC
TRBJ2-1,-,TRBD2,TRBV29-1,CSVELRRGVSYNEQFF,TGCAGCGTTGAGTTGCGGCGGGGGGTCTCCTACAATGAGCAGTTCTTC
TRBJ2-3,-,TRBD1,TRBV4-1,CASSQAQGASTDTQYF,TGCGCCAGCAGCCAAGCGCAGGGGGCTAGCACAGATACGCAGTATTTT